Given below is one TCR beta chain in context. What it binds is not known. The CDR3 sequence is 13 residues long. Between the trimmed V and J ends, which lost 4 bases and 1 base, there was a span of 10 bases. Looked up from germline, CDR1 is SQVTM and CDR2 is ANQGSEA. The data are from a study of cytotoxic CD8 clonotypes in ibrutinib-treated CLL. Across the study: Response was recorded as partial in 25 or so patients and complete in 2; at median about 6 years, approximately 14 remained remitted and approximately twelve had progressed. Mean yields were approximately 260,000 productive templates and under 100,000 productive rearrangements per sample. Points from the study as a whole: Clonality increased at ibrutinib response, then returned toward baseline at progression.

Depths of 1 in 200,000 to 1 in 1 million T cells were the sequencing target. The table came from immunoSEQ multiplex PCR; TCRdb's copy has only in-frame clones and leaves some out. Of 12,000 to 15,000 clones in the sample, about 64% were seen once. The chain couples TRBV29-1 to TRBJ1-1, with D uncertain. The sample here was PBMCs, taken before ibrutinib treatment. The receptor's source is a human donor with chronic lymphocytic leukemia. The CDR3: CSVALTTNTEAFF. CDR3 in DNA: TGCAGCGTTGCGCTCACAACGAACACTGAAGCTTTCTTT.